This T cell receptor beta chain comes out of a study of cytomegalovirus exposure and HLA in healthy donors. V shed 5 bases and J shed 1 base, with 9 bases lying between them. This CDR3 has 14 amino acids. CDR1 and CDR2 from the germline V gene are LNHDA and SQIVND (reference sequence). While unrecorded immune exposures were likely, the donors were nominally healthy when sampled. Findings of the study overall: Some TCR beta chains (about 170 of them) were listed as cytomegalovirus-associated. Most observed TCR sequences were rare, whereas some public TCRs were detected in many donors. Earlier analysis yielded a pattern in which most TCR beta V segments were productive about 87% or about 30% of the time.

Turning to this clone: Its antigen is as yet unknown.

PCR employed 60 Vbeta and 13 Jbeta primers. Libraries were prepared by immunoSEQ multiplex PCR; TCRdb keeps only in-frame clonotypes and omits some of them. The sample includes more than 95,000 clones, about 78% of them seen just once. This TCR was sampled from a female donor in good health and CMV-seronegative. The sample consisted of PBMCs. This chain uses TRBV19 with TRBJ1-5; possibly TRBD1 for D (5 bases). The CDR3, as DNA: TGTGCCAGTAGTCCAGGGTTCAGCAATCAGCCCCAGCATTTT. This gives the protein CASSPGFSNQPQHF.